This is a list of T cell receptor beta chains from one sample in a study of beta chain features in type 1 diabetes. TCRdb's table, derived via immunoSEQ multiplex PCR, lists solely in-frame clones and lacks some. The repertoire holds hundreds of thousands of clones, around an eighth seen once, with just under 0.04% in the top ten. Sequencing was carried out using naive CD4+ T cells from blood. The receptors were gathered from a man aged 18-30 years with type 1 diabetes. Each CDR3 is given with its conserved first and last residue. The order of the fields is clone size, V gene, J gene, CDR3 protein. Size tells how often a clone was seen (once, few, many) or the class of an expanded clone, and some rows leave it out.

few	TRBV7-6	TRBJ1-6	CASSLEGQASSSPLHF
.	TRBV28	TRBJ1-5	CASSVRQPQHF
few	TRBV5-1	TRBJ1-1	CASSLDTGPYTEAFF
.	TRBV6-6	TRBJ2-3	CASSSNSEFTDTQYF
.	TRBV7-2	TRBJ2-7	CASSPKVSTGSEQYF
few	TRBV11-2	TRBJ2-2	CASTSTSGANTGELFF
.	TRBV14	TRBJ1-1	CASSHPWTGNTEAFF
few	TRBV6-1	TRBJ1-2	CASSSSNYGYTF
.	TRBV5-1	TRBJ1-2	CASSFEQGSYGYTF
.	TRBV29-1	TRBJ1-5	CSVQGQGNQPQHF
.	TRBV7-9	TRBJ2-2	CASSPSWTSGKFLTGELFF
.	TRBV29-1	TRBJ2-7	CSVDRGGYEQYF
.	TRBV4-3	TRBJ1-1	CASSQDARGLTEAFF
.	TRBV11-2	TRBJ2-7	CASSPRDRGVGQYF
.	TRBV5-1	TRBJ2-5	CASSSLALQETQYF
.	TRBV10-3	TRBJ2-3	CAISVALLPPTDTQYF
few	TRBV5-8	TRBJ2-5	CASSLQGGETQYF
.	TRBV19	TRBJ1-1	CAIRGQPNTEAFF
few	TRBV29-1	TRBJ2-3	CSGSGNTDTQYF
.	TRBV28	TRBJ1-2	CASGRANYGYTF
.	TRBV6-5	TRBJ1-2	CASSYSKDRSSYGYTF
few	TRBV29-1	TRBJ1-3	CSVVREDNSGNTIYF
few	TRBV10-3	TRBJ1-1	CAIRGREQEGGRNTEAFF
few	TRBV4-1	TRBJ1-6	CASSQSEFTLHF
.	TRBV7-2	TRBJ1-4	CASSLGGTNEKLFF
.	TRBV14	TRBJ2-7	CASSQATLRWYF
few	TRBV7-2	TRBJ2-5	CASSLNGGGLQETQYF
few	TRBV6-6	TRBJ2-5	CASIAAETQYF
.	TRBV4-3	TRBJ1-2	CASSRTELVDYTF
few	TRBV7-9	TRBJ2-1	CASSLGNEQFF
few	TRBV29-1	TRBJ2-5	CSAGLAEDRAQYF
.	TRBV14	TRBJ2-7	CASSQETLAEQYF
.	TRBV11-3	TRBJ2-5	CASSLRGAETQYF
few	TRBV4-1	TRBJ2-1	CASSQPTSFQKGGREQFF
few	TRBV5-4	TRBJ1-6	CASSLSGNQNSPLHF
.	TRBV6-5	TRBJ2-3	CASNLQGGADTQYF
.	TRBV9	TRBJ1-1	CASSVGVSGTEAFF
.	TRBV4-1	TRBJ2-7	CASSQDQGSRRQYF
few	TRBV25-1	TRBJ2-7	CASSEVGRLSSYEQYF
.	TRBV29-1	TRBJ2-7	CSVRRMESSYEQYF
.	TRBV6-5	TRBJ1-1	CASSYSNGAPNTEAFF